The entry that follows covers one T cell receptor (beta chain) sequence. Its cognate antigen is unknown. The record originates from a study of shared clonotypes between healthy human individuals. Study-wide results and caveats: Several donors held about 5.1% of naive CD4 clonotypes in common.

The repertoire was sequenced with immunoSEQ multiplex PCR; TCRdb's copy has only in-frame clones and lacks some. The sample holds around 1.5 million clones, approximately 98% seen once. Germline V gene sequence: CDR1 MGHRA, CDR2 YSYEKL. V lost 0 bases to trimming and J lost 7 bases, with 13 bases between them. The CDR3 length is 15 residues. Sample: naive CD4+ T cells sorted from blood. Subset given: CD45RA+ positively selected. The source of this sequence is a man aged 30 to 45 in good health. This chain links TRBV4-1 with TRBJ2-1; D not certain. The CDR3 sequence is CASSQEITNVNEQFF. The DNA for the CDR3 is TGCGCCAGCAGCCAAGAGATTACAAACGTGAATGAGCAGTTCTTC.